Following are 20 T cell receptor beta chains from one sample sequenced in a study of shared clonotypes between healthy human individuals. Produced via immunoSEQ multiplex PCR; TCRdb's table is partial and in-frame only. The sample consists of roughly 2.4 million clones, approximately 95% of them appearing once. The sample taken for sequencing was naive CD4+ T cells sorted from blood. Subset reported: CD45RA+ positively selected. The receptors were gathered from a man younger than 35 in good health.

This sequence joins TRBV6-4 and TRBJ2-2; D remains unclear. The CDR3 runs to 14 residues. V was cut by 0 bases and J by 7 bases, with 9 bases left in between. Germline V gene data show CDR1 as MRHNA and CDR2 as SNTAGT. For the CDR3, the DNA is TGTGCCAGCAGTGACTCCCCTAGGCACGGGGAGCTGTTTTTT. Translated: CASSDSPRHGELFF.

Remarks on this clone: This sample also contains other DNA sequences that code for the same CDR3. V usage is TRBV18 and J usage is TRBJ2-7; D remains unclear. The CDR3 totals 12 residues. Germline values: CDR1 KGHSH, CDR2 LQKENI. Trimming stripped 3 bases from V and 0 bases from J, with 3 bases between. In DNA form, the CDR3 reads TGTGCCAGCTCACCGAACTCCTACGAGCAGTACTTC. Protein sequence: CASSPNSYEQYF.

The chain joins TRBV5-4 to TRBJ2-3, with D perhaps matching TRBD2 (5 bases). The germline V and J ends were trimmed by 2 bases and 4 bases, with 14 bases remaining between them. The CDR3 totals 15 residues. Germline V lookup: CDR1 SGHNT, CDR2 YYREEE (reference sequence). CDR3 protein: CASSLNGIAADTQYF. The CDR3 DNA sequence: TGTGCCAGCAGCTTAAACGGGATTGCGGCAGATACGCAGTATTTT.

The rearrangement links TRBV7-2 to TRBJ2-1; TRBD2 matches 10 bases. This CDR3 is built from 15 residues. Germline lookup yields CDR1 SGHTA and CDR2 FQGNSA. V lost 3 bases to trimming and J lost 7 bases; unmatched junction nucleotides: 6. This CDR3 reads CASSFLQREGNEQFF. For the CDR3, the DNA is TGTGCCAGCAGCTTCCTGCAGCGGGAGGGTAATGAGCAGTTCTTC.

This chain joins TRBV9 and TRBJ2-7, with D possibly matching TRBD2 (5 bases). Germline values: CDR1 SGDLS, CDR2 YYNGEE. Trimming stripped 3 bases from V and 6 bases from J, with 22 bases between. The CDR3 is 16 residues long. The CDR3 bases are TGTGCCAGCAGCGGAGATCGCGGCGTTTTCGAGGGCGAGCAGTACTTC. Amino acid sequence: CASSGDRGVFEGEQYF. The full variable domain, with the rest looked up from reference TRBV9 and TRBJ2-7, is DSGVTQTPKHLITATGQRVTLRCSPRSGDLSVYWYQQSLDQGLQFLIQYYNGEERAKGNILERFSAQQFPDLHSELNLSSLELGDSALYFCASSGDRGVFEGEQYFGPGTRLTVT.

A note on this clone: This sample also contains other DNA sequences that code for the same CDR3. The J gene is TRBJ2-5, the V gene TRBV7-9, with D hard to call. This CDR3 has 12 residues. The germline gives CDR1 SEHNR, CDR2 FQNEAQ (reference sequence). With 3 bases removed from V and 2 bases from J, the gap between germline ends came to 4 bases. The DNA of the CDR3 is TGTGCCAGCAGCTTGGTGCAAGAGACCCAGTACTTC. This encodes CASSLVQETQYF.

The genes are TRBV28 and TRBJ1-5, with a possible D match to TRBD1 (5 bases). Germline V CDR1 and CDR2: MDHEN, SYDVKM. The CDR3 runs 16 residues. V gave up 6 bases and J gave up 1 base, with 16 bases separating them. The CDR3 reads CASSRGGTGSNQPQHF. CDR3 sequence (DNA): TGTGCCAGCAGCCGGGGGGGTACTGGAAGCAATCAGCCCCAGCATTTT.

V gene TRBV5-6 combines with J gene TRBJ2-1; 10 positions agree with TRBD2. CDR3 length: 14 amino acids. V gave up 5 bases and J gave up 7 bases; unmatched junction bases: 6. Germline CDR1 reads SGHDT; CDR2 reads YYEEEE. CDR3: CASSKREGLNEQFF. CDR3 sequence (DNA): TGTGCCAGCAGTAAGCGGGAGGGCCTGAATGAGCAGTTCTTC.

As concerns this clone: The same CDR3 is also encoded by other DNA sequences in this sample. This sequence joins TRBV5-4 and TRBJ2-3; D is perhaps TRBD1 (6 bases). Germline V CDR1 and CDR2: SGHNT, YYREEE (reference sequence). The CDR3 loop spans 15 amino acids. V dropped 0 bases and J dropped 1 base, with 9 bases sitting between them. The CDR3 is CASSLGGGRTDTQYF. The DNA of the CDR3 is TGTGCCAGCAGCTTGGGAGGGGGACGCACAGATACGCAGTATTTT.

This chain links TRBV28 with TRBJ1-2; D is uncertain. The CDR3 runs 15 residues. V was clipped by 3 bases and J by 14 bases, with 25 bases between them. CDR1 and CDR2 (germline): MDHEN, SYDVKM. The CDR3 coding sequence is TGTGCCAGCAGTTTGCTAGTTGGGCCGGAAACCGTGGGGACCTTC. Encoded protein: CASSLLVGPETVGTF.

On this clone: Different DNA sequences within this sample yield the same CDR3. The chain uses TRBV5-6 and TRBJ1-2, with D unresolved. The V gene lost 0 bases and the J gene lost 0 bases, with 12 bases spanning the gap. The CDR3 runs to 16 residues. Germline-derived CDR1 and CDR2 are SGHDT and YYEEEE. The CDR3 DNA reads TGTGCCAGCAGCTTGGAAAGGGCCAGAGCTAACTATGGCTACACCTTC. Protein product: CASSLERARANYGYTF. Drawing the rest from reference TRBV5-6 and TRBJ1-2, the complete variable domain is DAGVTQSPTHLIKTRGQQVTLRCSPKSGHDTVSWYQQALGQGPQFIFQYYEEEERQRGNFPDRFSGHQFPNYSSELNVNALLLGDSALYLCASSLERARANYGYTFGSGTRLTVV.

Worth noting for this clone: Other nucleotide sequences in the sample specify the same CDR3. This chain links TRBV5-1 with TRBJ1-3, with D tentatively TRBD1 (5 bases). V lost 4 bases and J lost 1, with 12 bases in between. Germline loops: CDR1 SGHRS, CDR2 YFSETQ. The CDR3 runs to 15 residues. The CDR3 here is CASSLQGYSGNTIYF. Here the CDR3 DNA reads TGCGCCAGCAGCCTTCAGGGTTATTCTGGAAACACCATATATTTT.

This sequence joins TRBV30 and TRBJ1-1, with TRBD1 as a possible D gene (5 bases). V lost 4 bases to trimming and J lost 4 bases, with 16 bases between them. This CDR3 is 14 amino acids long. CDR1 and CDR2 from the germline V gene are GTSNPN and SVGIG (reference sequence). The CDR3 nucleotides are TGTGCCTGGAAAGGACAAGGGTTGGGCACTGAAGCTTTCTTT. The encoded protein is CAWKGQGLGTEAFF. Full variable domain (outside the CDR3, taken from reference TRBV30 and TRBJ1-1): SQTIHQWPATLVQPVGSPLSLECTVEGTSNPNLYWYRQAAGRGLQLLFYSVGIGQISSEVPQNLSASRPQDRQFILSSKKLLLSDSGFYLCAWKGQGLGTEAFFGQGTRLTVV.

V usage is TRBV5-4 and J usage is TRBJ2-5; 12 bases are a match to TRBD1. CDR3 length equals 15 residues. V was pared by 3 bases and J by 5 bases, with 5 bases of the junction left unmatched. Germline CDR1 and CDR2: SGHNT and YYREEE (reference sequence). The CDR3 loop reads CASSSGDRGRETQYF. The DNA for the CDR3 is TGTGCCAGCAGCTCGGGGGACAGGGGGCGGGAGACCCAGTACTTC. The variable domain in full, with the rest retrieved from reference TRBV5-4 and TRBJ2-5, is ETGVTQSPTHLIKTRGQQVTLRCSSQSGHNTVSWYQQALGQGPQFIFQYYREEENGRGNFPPRFSGLQFPNYSSELNVNALELDDSALYLCASSSGDRGRETQYFGPGTRLLVL.

V gene TRBV5-1 combines with J gene TRBJ2-5, with TRBD2 matching over 12 bases. This CDR3 region has 15 residues. Per germline, CDR1 SGHRS and CDR2 YFSETQ. V lost 0 bases, J lost 5 bases, and 2 bases stayed unmatched. The CDR3 DNA reads as TGCGCCAGCAGCTTGGGGACTAGCGGGGTCGAGACCCAGTACTTC. Protein sequence: CASSLGTSGVETQYF.

The rearrangement uses TRBV5-1 and TRBJ2-1; 12 bases fit TRBD2. V shed 0 bases and J 7 bases; nucleotides not matched to a gene: 5. This CDR3 has 16 residues. Germline loops: CDR1 SGHRS, CDR2 YFSETQ. The CDR3 bases are TGCGCCAGCAGCTTGGGCCCCACTAGCGGGAGGAATGAGCAGTTCTTC. Its translation is CASSLGPTSGRNEQFF.

The chain links TRBV25-1 to TRBJ2-6, with TRBD1 matching over 10 bases. The CDR3 length is 17 residues. V dropped 4 bases and J dropped 1; count of bases not matched to a gene: 4. Looked up from germline, CDR1 is MGHDK and CDR2 is SYGVNS. CDR3 coding DNA: TGTGCCAGCAGTGTAGGGACAGGGGCGTCTGGGGCCAACGTCCTGACTTTC. It translates to CASSVGTGASGANVLTF.

The V gene is TRBV19, the J gene TRBJ2-7; D gene ambiguous. The CDR3 is made up of 14 amino acids. CDR1 and CDR2 (germline): LNHDA, SQIVND (reference sequence). The V end lost 6 bases, the J end lost 4 bases, and 16 bases lay between the germline ends. The CDR3 here is CASSAGPGTYEQYF. CDR3 sequence (DNA): TGTGCCAGTAGCGCCGGACCAGGAACGTACGAGCAGTACTTC.

The chain combines TRBV5-4 with TRBJ1-4, with 9 bases fitting TRBD1. J gave up 3 bases and V 3 bases, and 6 bases lay outside the gene matches. Germline V gene sequence: CDR1 SGHNT, CDR2 YYREEE (reference sequence). This CDR3 spans 16 amino acids. The CDR3 is CASSYTDRGSNEKLFF. The CDR3 DNA is TGTGCCAGCAGCTATACGGACAGGGGCTCTAATGAAAAACTGTTTTTT.

As concerns this clone: This specimen includes other DNA sequences encoding the same CDR3. V gene TRBV5-1 combines with J gene TRBJ2-5; 9 positions match TRBD2. Trimming removed 4 bases from V and 5 bases from J; junction bases left unmatched: 6. CDR3 length: 14 residues. The germline V gene has CDR1 SGHRS and CDR2 YFSETQ. The CDR3, as DNA: TGCGCCAGCAGCCTGGAGACTAGCGGCGAGACCCAGTACTTC. It yields the protein CASSLETSGETQYF. The variable domain in full, with the rest retrieved from reference TRBV5-1 and TRBJ2-5, is KAGVTQTPRYLIKTRGQQVTLSCSPISGHRSVSWYQQTPGQGLQFLFEYFSETQRNKGNFPGRFSGRQFSNSRSEMNVSTLELGDSALYLCASSLETSGETQYFGPGTRLLVL.